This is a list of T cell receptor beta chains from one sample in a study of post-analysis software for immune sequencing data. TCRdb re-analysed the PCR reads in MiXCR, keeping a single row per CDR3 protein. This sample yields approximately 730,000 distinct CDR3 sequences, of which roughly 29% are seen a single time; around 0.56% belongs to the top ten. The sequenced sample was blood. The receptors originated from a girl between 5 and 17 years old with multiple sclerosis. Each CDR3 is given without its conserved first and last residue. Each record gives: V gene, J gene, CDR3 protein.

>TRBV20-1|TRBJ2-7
SAATGGRGEQY
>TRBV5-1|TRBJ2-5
ASSVAVGGLETQY
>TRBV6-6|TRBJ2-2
ASSNNRAISNTGELF
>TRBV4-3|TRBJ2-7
ASSQDTGYSYEQY
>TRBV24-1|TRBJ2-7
EHPETSGRSDEQY
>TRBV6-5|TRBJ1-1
ASSYHTEAF
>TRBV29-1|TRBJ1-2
SVSTGNYGYT
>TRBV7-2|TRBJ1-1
ASSRPRGDTEAF
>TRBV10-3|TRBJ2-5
AIRESRGQETQY
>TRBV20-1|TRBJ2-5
SAFIGLLAGAQY
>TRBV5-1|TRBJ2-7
ASSLGSGAPYEQY
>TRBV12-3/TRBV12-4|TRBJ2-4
ASSLGPKNIQY
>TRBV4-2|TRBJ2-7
ASRSPDRSSNEQY
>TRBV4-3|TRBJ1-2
ASSQYATDRLGYT
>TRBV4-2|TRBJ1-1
ASSQVTGRGTEAF
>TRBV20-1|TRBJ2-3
SATPGLANTDTQY
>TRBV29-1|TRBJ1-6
SVMWGNNSPLH
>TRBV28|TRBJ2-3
ASSSEWVAERTDTQY
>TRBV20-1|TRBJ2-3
SGGAPDTQY
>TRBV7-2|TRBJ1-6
ASSFQSGEHSPLH